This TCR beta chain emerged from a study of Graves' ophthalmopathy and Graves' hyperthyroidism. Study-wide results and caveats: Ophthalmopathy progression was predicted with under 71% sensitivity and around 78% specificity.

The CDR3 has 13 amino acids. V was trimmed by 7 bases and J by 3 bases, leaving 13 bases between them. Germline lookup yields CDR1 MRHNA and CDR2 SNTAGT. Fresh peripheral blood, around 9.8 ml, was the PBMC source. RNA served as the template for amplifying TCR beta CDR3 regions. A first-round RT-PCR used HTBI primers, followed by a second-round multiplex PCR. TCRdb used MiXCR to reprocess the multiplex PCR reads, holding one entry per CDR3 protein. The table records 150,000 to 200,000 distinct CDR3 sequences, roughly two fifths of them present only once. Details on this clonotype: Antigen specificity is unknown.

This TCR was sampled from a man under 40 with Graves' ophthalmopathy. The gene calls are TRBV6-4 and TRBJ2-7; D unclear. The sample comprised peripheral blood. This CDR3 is CASNPRIYYEQYF. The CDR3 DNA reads TGTGCCAGCAATCCCAGGATTTACTACGAGCAGTACTTC.